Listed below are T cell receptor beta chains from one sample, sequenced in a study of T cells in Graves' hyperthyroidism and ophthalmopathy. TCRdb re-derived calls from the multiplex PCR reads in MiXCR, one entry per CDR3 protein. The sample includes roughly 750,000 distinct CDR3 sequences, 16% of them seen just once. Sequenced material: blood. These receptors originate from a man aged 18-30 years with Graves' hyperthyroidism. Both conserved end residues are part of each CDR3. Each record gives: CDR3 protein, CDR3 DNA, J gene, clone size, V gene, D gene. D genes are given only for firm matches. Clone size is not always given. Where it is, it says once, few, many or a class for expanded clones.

CSARPAGGLEQFF	TGCAGTGCTAGGCCAGCGGGAGGTTTAGAGCAGTTCTTC	TRBJ2-1	many	TRBV20-1	TRBD2
CASSQDGGTEAFF	TGTGCCAGCAGCCAAGATGGCGGGACTGAAGCTTTCTTT	TRBJ1-1	many	TRBV3-1	.
CASKKAGARRLNTEAFF	TGTGCCAGCAAAAAAGCAGGGGCCCGCCGGTTAAACACTGAAGCTTTCTTT	TRBJ1-1	few	TRBV6-1	.
CASSYSGIHEQYF	TGTGCCAGCAGTTACTCGGGGATACACGAGCAGTACTTC	TRBJ2-7	many	TRBV6-5	.
CASSRGGGPGEQFF	TGTGCCAGCAGCAGAGGGGGGGGGCCCGGGGAGCAGTTCTTC	TRBJ2-1	many	TRBV6-2/TRBV6-3	.
CASSQDWVTEAFF	TGTGCCAGCAGCCAAGATTGGGTCACTGAAGCTTTCTTT	TRBJ1-1	many	TRBV3-1	.
CASSLGIGHTGELFF	TGTGCCAGTAGTCTCGGGATTGGGCACACCGGGGAGCTGTTTTTT	TRBJ2-2	once	TRBV19	.
CASDSGLTDTQYF	TGCGCCAGCGACTCGGGCCTCACAGATACGCAGTATTTT	TRBJ2-3	.	TRBV5-1	.
CASSLEGLGYKLFF	TGTGCCAGCAGCTTAGAGGGCCTGGGGTACAAACTGTTTTTT	TRBJ1-4	.	TRBV7-9	.
CASSFNDRAEGTNEKLFF	TGTGCCAGCAGTTTCAACGACAGGGCGGAGGGCACTAATGAAAAACTGTTTTTT	TRBJ1-4	many	TRBV28	TRBD1